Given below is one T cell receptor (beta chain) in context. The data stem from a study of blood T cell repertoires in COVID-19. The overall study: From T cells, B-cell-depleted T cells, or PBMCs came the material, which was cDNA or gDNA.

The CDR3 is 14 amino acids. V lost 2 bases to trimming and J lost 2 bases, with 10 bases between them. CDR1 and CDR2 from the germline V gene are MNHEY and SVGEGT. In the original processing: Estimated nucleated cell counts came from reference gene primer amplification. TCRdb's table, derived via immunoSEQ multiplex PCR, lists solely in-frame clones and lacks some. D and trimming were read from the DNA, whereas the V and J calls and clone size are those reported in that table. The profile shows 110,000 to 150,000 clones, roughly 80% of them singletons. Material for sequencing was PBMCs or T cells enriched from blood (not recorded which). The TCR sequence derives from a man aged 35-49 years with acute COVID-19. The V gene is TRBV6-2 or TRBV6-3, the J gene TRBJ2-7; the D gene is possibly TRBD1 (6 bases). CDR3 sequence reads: CASSYAGAAYEQYF. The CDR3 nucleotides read TGTGCCAGCAGTTACGCAGGGGCCGCCTACGAGCAGTACTTC.